This TCR beta chain was captured in a study of cytomegalovirus exposure and HLA in healthy donors. Primers included in the PCR were 60 Vbeta and 13 Jbeta primers. Data came from immunoSEQ multiplex PCR; TCRdb stores just in-frame clones and leaves some out. Among about 150,000 clones listed, around 80% were seen once. Germline CDR1 reads SGHRS; CDR2 reads YFSETQ. The CDR3 runs 15 residues. The V end was cut by 4 bases, the J end by 0 bases, with 14 bases between. Material for sequencing was PBMCs. This chain uses TRBV5-1 with TRBJ2-7; possibly TRBD2 for D (5 bases). The TCR was taken from a young man in good health and CMV-seronegative. The CDR3 protein is CASSAVGILSYEQYF. DNA for the CDR3: TGCGCCAGCAGCGCTGTCGGGATCCTCTCCTACGAGCAGTACTTC.